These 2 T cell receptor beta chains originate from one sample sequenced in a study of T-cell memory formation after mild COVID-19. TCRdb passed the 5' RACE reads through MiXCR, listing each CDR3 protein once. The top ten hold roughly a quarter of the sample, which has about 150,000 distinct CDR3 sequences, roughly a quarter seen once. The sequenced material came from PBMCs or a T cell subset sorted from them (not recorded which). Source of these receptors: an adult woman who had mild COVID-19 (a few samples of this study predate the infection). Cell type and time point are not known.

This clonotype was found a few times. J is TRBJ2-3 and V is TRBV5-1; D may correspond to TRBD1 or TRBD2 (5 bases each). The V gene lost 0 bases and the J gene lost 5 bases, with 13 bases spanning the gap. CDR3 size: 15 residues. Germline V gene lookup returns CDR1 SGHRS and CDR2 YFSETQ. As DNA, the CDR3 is TGCGCCAGCAGCTTGGGCTGGGGGAACCAAGATACGCAGTATTTT. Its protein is CASSLGWGNQDTQYF.

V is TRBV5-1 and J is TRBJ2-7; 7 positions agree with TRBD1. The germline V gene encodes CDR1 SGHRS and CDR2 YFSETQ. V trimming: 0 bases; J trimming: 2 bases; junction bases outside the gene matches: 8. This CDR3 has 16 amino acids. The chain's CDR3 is CASSLGLGTAAYEQYF. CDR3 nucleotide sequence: TGCGCCAGCAGCTTGGGTCTGGGGACAGCGGCCTACGAGCAGTACTTC.